What follows are 20 T cell receptor beta chains derived from one specimen sequenced in a study of CD8 T cells in ankylosing spondylitis. TCRdb fed the 5' RACE reads into MiXCR, producing one record per CDR3 protein. The sample lists 25,000 to 35,000 distinct CDR3 sequences; 13% to 15% were seen once. Sequencing was carried out using blood. Receptor source: a male donor with ankylosing spondylitis or in good health (not recorded which).

There are many counts of this clonotype. The chain has TRBV5-6 and TRBJ1-1; no firm D call. The germline CDR1 and CDR2 sequences are SGHDT and YYEEEE. The CDR3 has 15 amino acids. V dropped 4 bases and J dropped 3 bases, with 16 bases sitting between them. This chain's CDR3 is CASSDAGDADTEAFF. The CDR3 DNA reads as TGTGCCAGCAGCGATGCTGGGGATGCGGACACTGAAGCTTTCTTT.

This clonotype appeared a few times. The rearrangement uses TRBV5-1 and TRBJ2-1; TRBD2 might be the D (6 bases). Germline V lookup: CDR1 SGHRS, CDR2 YFSETQ. The CDR3 covers 15 residues. The V end was cut by 0 bases, the J end by 4 bases, with 11 bases between. CDR3 nucleotides: TGCGCCAGCAGCTTGGAAATAGCGGCATACAATGAGCAGTTCTTC. This gives the protein CASSLEIAAYNEQFF.

This chain uses TRBV20-1 with TRBJ2-1, with 9 nucleotides matching TRBD2. The ends lost 2 bases at V and 3 bases at J; junction bases unmatched: 5. Per germline, CDR1 DFQATT and CDR2 SNEGSKA (reference sequence). The CDR3 runs to 15 residues. The CDR3 DNA reads TGCAGTGCTAGATCCCCAGCGGGAGGCTACAATGAGCAGTTCTTC. Translated: CSARSPAGGYNEQFF.

The chain combines TRBV2 with TRBJ2-2; no firm D call. Germline CDR1 SNHLY, CDR2 FYNNEI. The CDR3 is made up of 15 amino acids. Deletions cut 6 bases from V and 0 bases from J, with 11 bases between. The CDR3 nucleotides read TGTGCCAGCAGGCGTGATTTCGCGAACACCGGGGAGCTGTTTTTT. Encoded protein: CASRRDFANTGELFF.

The table lists this clonotype with a few counts. This sequence joins TRBV29-1 and TRBJ2-1, with D unclear. Germline CDR1 SQVTM, CDR2 ANQGSEA. The CDR3 runs to 10 residues. The V end lost 6 bases, the J end lost 5 bases, and 5 bases lay between the germline ends. The CDR3 DNA reads as TGCAGCGTCGTGCACAATGAGCAGTTCTTC. Protein product: CSVVHNEQFF.

The chain combines TRBV7-2 with TRBJ2-7; possibly TRBD2 for D (6 bases). Per the germline V gene, CDR1 is SGHTA and CDR2 is FQGNSA. This CDR3 is 14 amino acids long. Trimming cost V 3 bases and J 1 base, with 10 bases left between them. CDR3 residues: CASSLAGPSYEQYF. CDR3 nucleotides: TGTGCCAGCAGCTTGGCGGGGCCTTCCTACGAGCAGTACTTC.

V usage is TRBV28 and J usage is TRBJ2-1, with 10 positions matching TRBD2. Trimming took 8 bases from V and 10 from J; bases not matched to a gene: 11. Germline-derived CDR1 and CDR2 are MDHEN and SYDVKM. The CDR3 is made up of 14 amino acids. The CDR3 DNA reads as TGTGCCAGCCAAGGCCTAGCGGGAGTTGGCGAGCAGTTCTTC. Residues: CASQGLAGVGEQFF.

The V call is TRBV30, the J call TRBJ2-2; no definite D call. This CDR3 is 12 amino acids long. Germline values: CDR1 GTSNPN, CDR2 SVGIG (reference sequence). With 0 bases removed from V and 3 bases from J, the gap between germline ends came to 2 bases. The CDR3 nucleotides read TGTGCCTGGAGTGTGTACACCGGGGAGCTGTTTTTT. Its protein is CAWSVYTGELFF.

This clonotype has just a few counts. The CDR3 DNA follows: TGCAGCGTTGCTGGGGGAAGCGGACAGGGGATTCACACTGAAGCTTTCTTT. Residues: CSVAGGSGQGIHTEAFF. V and J are TRBV29-1 and TRBJ1-1; 9 nucleotides align to TRBD1. CDR3 size: 17 residues. After removal of 4 bases from V and 3 bases from J, the junction contained 15 bases not matched to a gene. CDR1 and CDR2 from the germline V gene are SQVTM and ANQGSEA.

This clonotype was counted a few times. The V gene is TRBV9, the J gene TRBJ2-5, with D unresolved. This CDR3 has 14 residues. Germline V gives CDR1 SGDLS, CDR2 YYNGEE. The V and J ends lost 4 bases and 4 bases respectively, with 14 bases between them. The chain's CDR3 is CASSPRNLGETQYF. The CDR3 DNA sequence: TGTGCCAGCAGCCCCCGTAACCTAGGAGAGACCCAGTACTTC.

This clonotype was detected a few times. The V gene is TRBV20-1, the J gene TRBJ1-5; no reliable D call. CDR1 and CDR2 from the germline V gene are DFQATT and SNEGSKA (reference sequence). CDR3 size: 15 residues. V dropped 6 bases and J dropped 2 bases, with 17 bases sitting between them. This CDR3 is CSALSLNSRNQPQHF. The DNA for the CDR3 is TGCAGTGCACTAAGCCTAAATTCTCGCAATCAGCCCCAGCATTTT.

This clonotype has a handful of counts. The rearrangement links TRBV12-3 or TRBV12-4 to TRBJ1-3; possibly TRBD1 for D (6 bases). Trimming stripped 3 bases from V and 0 bases from J, with 15 bases between. The CDR3 has 17 residues. CDR3 sequence: CASSFYLGASSGNTIYF. The DNA of the CDR3 is TGTGCCAGCAGTTTCTATCTGGGGGCCAGCTCTGGAAACACCATATATTTT.

This clonotype came up a few times. The chain is built from TRBV12-5 and TRBJ2-3; the match to TRBD2 covers 9 bases. Germline trimming cut 7 bases from V and 7 bases from J; bases unmatched to any gene: 12. CDR3 length: 15 residues. From germline, CDR1 is LGHNT and CDR2 FRNRAP. CDR3 residues: CASAPGLAAAYTQYF. The CDR3 DNA sequence: TGTGCTAGTGCCCCGGGACTAGCAGCTGCCTATACGCAGTATTTT.

The chain combines TRBV5-1 with TRBJ1-4; TRBD1 might be the D (5 bases). CDR1 and CDR2 from the germline V gene are SGHRS and YFSETQ. V lost 4 bases to trimming and J lost 7 bases, with 17 bases between them. This CDR3 is built from 15 residues. CDR3 bases: TGCGCCAGCAGCGGAGTCGGCCAGGGTGTTGAAAAACTGTTTTTT. It is translated as CASSGVGQGVEKLFF.

V usage is TRBV7-9 and J usage is TRBJ2-3; TRBD2 is a possible D gene (6 bases). The germline gives CDR1 SEHNR, CDR2 FQNEAQ (reference sequence). V was pared by 5 bases and J by 2 bases, with 11 bases between. The CDR3 length is 14 residues. CDR3 DNA: TGTGCCAGCAGCCCCTCGGGGGACACAGATACGCAGTATTTT. Translated, it gives CASSPSGDTDTQYF. The full variable domain, in which reference TRBV7-9 and TRBJ2-3 provide the parts outside the CDR3, is DTGVSQNPRHKITKRGQNVTFRCDPISEHNRLYWYRQTLGQGPEFLTYFQNEAQLEKSRLLSDRFSAERPKGSFSTLEIQRTEQGDSAMYLCASSPSGDTDTQYFGPGTRLTVL.

V is TRBV6-2 or TRBV6-3 and J is TRBJ2-2; 8 bases align to TRBD2. The length of the CDR3 is 14 residues. Unmatched junction bases numbered 5, after V lost 6 bases and J lost 5 bases. In germline, CDR1 is MNHEY, CDR2 SVGEGT. CDR3 residues: CASRPRLATGELFF. DNA of the CDR3: TGTGCCAGCAGACCAAGACTAGCGACCGGGGAGCTGTTTTTT.

The chain couples TRBV28 to TRBJ2-1; the match to TRBD2 covers 14 bases. CDR3 length: 16 residues. CDR1 and CDR2 from the germline V gene are MDHEN and SYDVKM. After removal of 4 bases from V and 8 bases from J, the junction contained 7 bases not matched to a gene. CDR3 sequence reads: CASSSPRTSGGYEQFF. DNA for the CDR3: TGTGCCAGCAGTTCGCCCAGGACTAGCGGGGGGTATGAGCAGTTCTTC.

Only a few counts were recorded for this clonotype. V is TRBV7-9 and J is TRBJ1-1; weak D call: TRBD1 (5 bases). V was clipped by 5 bases and J by 2 bases, with 21 bases between them. The CDR3 extends over 17 amino acids. Germline values: CDR1 SEHNR, CDR2 FQNEAQ (reference sequence). The CDR3 here is CASSPLGGVGGNTEAFF. In DNA form, the CDR3 reads TGTGCCAGCAGCCCCCTCGGGGGGGTTGGCGGAAACACTGAAGCTTTCTTT.

This clonotype was seen only a few times. This chain uses TRBV12-3 or TRBV12-4 with TRBJ2-1, with TRBD1 matching 11 bases. The CDR3 has 15 amino acids. With 5 bases clipped from V and 6 bases from J, the junction kept 6 bases outside the gene matches. CDR3 sequence (DNA): TGTGCCAGCAGTCCGGACAGGGGGCGTTTCAATGAGCAGTTCTTC. It codes for CASSPDRGRFNEQFF.

This clonotype is categorized as medium-sized. The chain links TRBV5-1 to TRBJ2-1; 11 nucleotides align to TRBD2. V was clipped by 6 bases and J by 9 bases; unmatched bases: 11. This CDR3 is built from 15 residues. Germline loops: CDR1 SGHRS, CDR2 YFSETQ. CDR3 region: CASTALLAGASEQFF. The CDR3 DNA reads as TGCGCCAGCACAGCTCTACTAGCGGGGGCCAGTGAGCAGTTCTTC.